This note documents a single TCR beta chain sequence. Its antigen is not known. Trimming took off 3 bases at V and 7 bases at J, with 10 bases between the two ends. Per the germline V gene, CDR1 is SGHDT and CDR2 is YYEEEE. CDR3 size: 12 residues. The data stem from a study of Ad26.COV2.S vaccination and SARS-CoV-2 variants. Study-wide points: Spike-specific TCR breadth in vaccine recipients exceeded that seen in placebo recipients. Substantial breadth was reported for post-vaccination spike-specific CD8+ and CD4+ T cells. Using TCR breadth and depth analyses may have led to underestimated total T cell responses. Recipients of either vaccine or placebo displayed similar breadth of non-spike TCRs.

Clones were read by immunoSEQ multiplex PCR, and TCRdb kept only the in-frame ones, dropping some. The sample lists 100,000 or so clones, around 80% occurring once. This TCR was sampled from a human donor who had recovered from COVID-19. The starting material was peripheral blood, obtained after recovery from COVID-19. The J gene is TRBJ1-1, the V gene TRBV5-6; unclear D gene. In DNA form, the CDR3 reads TGTGCCAGCAGCTCCGCGTGGAGTGAAGCTTTCTTT. Residues: CASSSAWSEAFF.